This entry features one T cell receptor beta chain sequence. The data are from a study of blood T cell repertoires in COVID-19. Trimming pared 5 bases from V and 5 bases from J, leaving 6 bases between. The CDR3 sequence is 11 residues long. The V gene's germline CDR1 is LGHDT and CDR2 YNNKEL (reference sequence). Method: immunoSEQ multiplex PCR; TCRdb's copy keeps in-frame clones and lacks some. There are a few hundred thousand clones in the sample; 84% occur only once, and over 2% lies in the top ten. This sequence was found in a man aged 35 to 55 who had recovered from COVID-19. The chain employs TRBV3-1 (or the pseudogene TRBV3-2) and TRBJ2-5; D call uncertain. Sequences were obtained from peripheral blood. The CDR3 sequence: CASSISETQYF. Written as DNA, the CDR3 is TGTGCCAGCAGCATCTCGGAGACCCAGTACTTC.